The 11 T cell receptor beta chains given below trace back to one sample, sequenced in a study of blood T cell repertoires in COVID-19. Some clones are missing from TCRdb's copy, which holds only in-frame ones; the method was immunoSEQ multiplex PCR. The data hold about 480,000 clones, with 88% observed a single time. Source material: PBMCs or T cells enriched from blood (not recorded which). The receptors shown here come from a woman aged 35 to 49 who had recovered from COVID-19.

V usage is TRBV7-9 and J usage is TRBJ1-2, with 7 bases aligning to TRBD1. CDR3 length: 17 residues. Germline values: CDR1 SEHNR, CDR2 FQNEAQ (reference sequence). After removal of 5 bases from V and 10 bases from J, the junction contained 22 bases not matched to a gene. The chain's CDR3 is CASSRTIDIGTVKPYTF. CDR3 bases: TGTGCCAGCAGCCGTACAATAGACATAGGGACAGTCAAGCCCTACACCTTC.

The chain carries TRBV25-1 and TRBJ2-7; 9 positions match TRBD1. Germline loops: CDR1 MGHDK, CDR2 SYGVNS. This CDR3 has 15 amino acids. With 5 bases clipped from V and 6 bases from J, the junction kept 11 bases outside the gene matches. For the CDR3, the DNA is TGTGCCAGCAGTCTGATGGAGGACAGGGGCGGCGAGCAGTACTTC. It yields the protein CASSLMEDRGGEQYF.

There are a few counts of this clone. The V and J genes are TRBV27 and TRBJ1-6; 9 bases agree with TRBD1. Germline V gene data show CDR1 as MNHEY and CDR2 as SMNVEV (reference sequence). Losses at the gene ends were 5 bases for V and 7 bases for J; bases not matched to a gene: 6. This CDR3 comprises 15 residues. CDR3 sequence reads: CASSQPGQGNSPLHF. The CDR3 nucleotides are TGTGCCAGCAGTCAGCCGGGACAGGGAAATTCACCCCTCCACTTT.

Concerning this clone itself: At the DNA level, this CDR3 is encoded by other sequences in the same sample as well. V usage is TRBV7-9 and J usage is TRBJ1-3, with TRBD1 as a possible D gene (5 bases). The CDR3 is made up of 14 amino acids. With 7 bases removed from V and 1 base from J, the gap between germline ends came to 11 bases. Germline loops: CDR1 SEHNR, CDR2 FQNEAQ (reference sequence). The CDR3 region has the DNA TGTGCCAGCAACCGACGGGGGTCTGGAAACACCATATATTTT. The encoded protein is CASNRRGSGNTIYF.

V and J are TRBV18 and TRBJ1-2; D is possibly TRBD1 (5 bases). Germline lookup yields CDR1 KGHSH and CDR2 LQKENI. Trimming left V 1 base short and J 1 base short, with 19 bases between. CDR3 length: 18 residues. In DNA, the CDR3 is TGTGCCAGCTCACCACTACTACAGGCCCCCGCACTTAACTATGGCTACACCTTC. The encoded protein is CASSPLLQAPALNYGYTF.

This chain links TRBV6-5 with TRBJ1-1; D ambiguous. The V end lost 5 bases, the J end lost 0 bases, and 10 bases lay between the germline ends. Germline V CDR1 and CDR2: MNHEY, SVGAGI. The CDR3 extends over 14 amino acids. The CDR3 DNA reads as TGTGCCAGCAGTCCCGGTGTCATGAACACTGAAGCTTTCTTT. This sequence encodes CASSPGVMNTEAFF.

This chain joins TRBV19 and TRBJ1-1; TRBD1 is a possible D gene (6 bases). Per the germline V gene, CDR1 is LNHDA and CDR2 is SQIVND (reference sequence). The CDR3 length is 15 residues. V lost 4 bases, J lost 1 base, and 13 bases lay in between. The CDR3 nucleotides read TGTGCCAGTAGTAAAGGGGGATCGTGGAACACTGAAGCTTTCTTT. This encodes CASSKGGSWNTEAFF.

This clone showed up just a few times. The chain joins TRBV6-4 to TRBJ1-1; 7 bases are shared with TRBD1. From germline, CDR1 is MRHNA and CDR2 SNTAGT. V was pared by 0 bases and J by 2 bases, with 9 bases of the junction left unmatched. This CDR3 region has 17 residues. The CDR3 sequence: CASSDSMRGPENTEAFF. CDR3 bases: TGTGCCAGCAGTGACTCGATGAGGGGGCCGGAAAACACTGAAGCTTTCTTT.

The V and J genes are TRBV5-1 and TRBJ2-1; a possible D gene is TRBD2 (6 bases). Looked up from germline, CDR1 is SGHRS and CDR2 is YFSETQ. This CDR3 has 17 amino acids. Trimming removed 0 bases at V and 0 bases at J, with 13 bases between. CDR3 loop: CASSLDVAGSSYNEQFF. CDR3 nucleotides: TGCGCCAGCAGCTTGGACGTTGCGGGAAGCTCCTACAATGAGCAGTTCTTC. Full variable domain (remainder filled in from reference TRBV5-1 and TRBJ2-1): KAGVTQTPRYLIKTRGQQVTLSCSPISGHRSVSWYQQTPGQGLQFLFEYFSETQRNKGNFPGRFSGRQFSNSRSEMNVSTLELGDSALYLCASSLDVAGSSYNEQFFGPGTRLTVL.

This clone turned up a few times. J is TRBJ1-2 and V is TRBV19; 7 bases align to TRBD1. Germline values: CDR1 LNHDA, CDR2 SQIVND (reference sequence). The CDR3 has 11 residues. V lost 8 bases and J lost 7; bases outside the gene matches: 4. The CDR3 here is CASRQGGGYTF. The CDR3 DNA sequence: TGTGCCAGTCGACAGGGTGGTGGCTACACCTTC.

The chain combines TRBV15 with TRBJ1-5, with D uncertain. CDR3 length: 14 amino acids. V was clipped by 5 bases and J by 0 bases, with 8 bases between them. Per the germline V gene, CDR1 is LNHNV and CDR2 is YYDKDF (reference sequence). This chain's CDR3 is CATSPQNSNQPQHF. CDR3 nucleotides: TGTGCCACCAGCCCGCAGAATAGCAATCAGCCCCAGCATTTT.